This T cell receptor (beta chain) was recorded in a study of blood T cells in healthy people across ages. The study, taken as a whole, reports: Older individuals had lower TCR beta diversity per million T cells (the decline was roughly linear). Reliance upon unsorted PBMCs precluded definitive naive versus antigen-experienced comparison.

CDR1 and CDR2 from the germline V gene are LNHNV and YYDKDF (reference sequence). Trimming pared 8 bases from V and 0 bases from J, leaving 12 bases between. The CDR3 is made up of 14 amino acids. With respect to this clonotype: No antigen is known for it.

Using a J-beta primer mix together with a sample-barcoded 5' primer, a second PCR was run for roughly 6 to 11 cycles. TCRdb re-called the 5' RACE reads with MiXCR, one entry per CDR3 protein. The top ten clones hold 30% to 40% of a sample with about 640,000 distinct CDR3 sequences, around 54% of them seen once. The source is a man in his fifties or sixties in good health. The material sequenced was blood. The chain carries TRBV15 and TRBJ2-3, with D hard to call. The CDR3 DNA reads as TGTGCCACCGCTCCCTGGGCGAGCACAGATACGCAGTATTTT. Amino acids: CATAPWASTDTQYF.